This is a list of T cell receptor beta chains from one sample in a study of blood T cell repertoires in COVID-19. Measured with immunoSEQ multiplex PCR; TCRdb has only the in-frame clones, and not every one. The sample consists of more than 95,000 clones, around 78% of them appearing once. Input material: peripheral blood. These receptors were obtained from a man aged 30 to 45 with acute or convalescent COVID-19. Both conserved end residues are part of each CDR3. Fields, in order: D gene, J gene, V gene, clone size, CDR3 protein, CDR3 DNA. The D gene is left open where the match is weak. Some rows mark clone size as missing; the rest say once, few, many or name a class of expanded clone.

D: TRBD2; J: TRBJ2-1; V: TRBV7-9; size: NA; CDR3: CASSLTSGSQQFF; DNA: TGTGCCAGCAGTCTGACTAGCGGGAGTCAGCAGTTCTTC
D: NA; J: TRBJ1-1; V: TRBV6-5; size: NA; CDR3: CASSYAGMNTEAFF; DNA: TGTGCCAGCAGTTACGCAGGGATGAACACTGAAGCTTTCTTT
D: NA; J: TRBJ2-6; V: TRBV5-4; size: NA; CDR3: CASSLARGHGANVLTF; DNA: TGTGCCAGCAGCTTAGCCCGCGGGCATGGGGCCAACGTCCTGACTTTC
D: NA; J: TRBJ1-5; V: TRBV19; size: NA; CDR3: CASSSRLDFQHF; DNA: TGTGCCAGTAGTAGTCGACTCGATTTCCAGCATTTT
D: NA; J: TRBJ1-2; V: TRBV5-6; size: NA; CDR3: CASSSGYGYTF; DNA: TGTGCCAGCAGCTCGGGCTATGGCTACACCTTC
D: TRBD1; J: TRBJ1-2; V: TRBV5-1; size: NA; CDR3: CASSPGTGHYGYTF; DNA: TGCGCCAGCAGCCCTGGGACAGGCCACTATGGCTACACCTTC
D: TRBD1; J: TRBJ2-7; V: TRBV19; size: NA; CDR3: CASSITGQGYEQYF; DNA: TGTGCCAGTAGTATAACGGGACAGGGCTACGAGCAGTACTTC
D: NA; J: TRBJ1-1; V: TRBV14; size: NA; CDR3: CASSQQRGTEAFF; DNA: TGTGCCAGCAGCCAACAACGAGGCACTGAAGCTTTCTTT
D: TRBD2; J: TRBJ2-2; V: TRBV6-5; size: NA; CDR3: CASSYLAGPNTGELFF; DNA: TGTGCCAGCAGTTACCTAGCGGGGCCGAACACCGGGGAGCTGTTTTTT
D: TRBD1; J: TRBJ1-2; V: TRBV5-1; size: NA; CDR3: CASSHDRGNGYTF; DNA: TGCGCCAGCAGCCACGACAGGGGGAATGGCTACACCTTC
D: NA; J: TRBJ1-5; V: TRBV12-3/TRBV12-4; size: NA; CDR3: CASSFHNQPQHF; DNA: TGTGCCAGCAGTTTCCACAATCAGCCCCAGCATTTT
D: TRBD1; J: TRBJ1-5; V: TRBV3-1/TRBV3-2; size: NA; CDR3: CASSPGTGRQPQHF; DNA: TGTGCCAGCAGCCCCGGGACAGGGCGTCAGCCCCAGCATTTT
D: TRBD2; J: TRBJ2-1; V: TRBV9; size: NA; CDR3: CASSPRTSWEQFF; DNA: TGTGCCAGCAGCCCCCGGACTAGTTGGGAGCAGTTCTTC
D: TRBD2; J: TRBJ2-3; V: TRBV30; size: once; CDR3: CAWAGGPTTDTQYF; DNA: TGTGCCTGGGCGGGGGGCCCTACCACAGATACGCAGTATTTT
D: NA; J: TRBJ2-2; V: TRBV27; size: once; CDR3: CASSGYRGLWEKDTGELFF; DNA: TGTGCCAGCAGTGGATACAGGGGACTCTGGGAGAAGGACACCGGGGAGCTGTTTTTT
D: TRBD1; J: TRBJ2-7; V: TRBV7-2; size: NA; CDR3: CASSLIGDREIAYEQYF; DNA: TGTGCCAGCAGCTTAATAGGGGACAGGGAAATCGCCTACGAGCAGTACTTC
D: NA; J: TRBJ1-6; V: TRBV15; size: NA; CDR3: CATSRDRSSPLHF; DNA: TGTGCCACCAGCAGAGATCGCAGTTCACCCCTCCACTTT
D: NA; J: TRBJ2-1; V: TRBV11-3; size: NA; CDR3: CASSKAREGEQFF; DNA: TGTGCCAGCAGCAAAGCGCGGGAAGGTGAGCAGTTCTTC
D: NA; J: TRBJ2-2; V: TRBV9; size: NA; CDR3: CASSVVPGANTGELFF; DNA: TGTGCCAGCAGCGTAGTCCCGGGGGCGAACACCGGGGAGCTGTTTTTT
D: NA; J: TRBJ2-5; V: TRBV14; size: NA; CDR3: CASSHLGREETQYF; DNA: TGTGCCAGCAGCCATTTAGGCCGGGAAGAGACCCAGTACTTC
D: TRBD1; J: TRBJ1-1; V: TRBV5-4; size: NA; CDR3: CASSPQGPNTEAFF; DNA: TGTGCCAGCAGTCCACAGGGGCCGAACACTGAAGCTTTCTTT
D: NA; J: TRBJ2-1; V: TRBV4-1; size: NA; CDR3: CASSQRTLVNNEQFF; DNA: TGCGCCAGCAGCCAGAGGACTCTAGTCAACAATGAGCAGTTCTTC
D: TRBD1; J: TRBJ2-7; V: TRBV3-1/TRBV3-2; size: NA; CDR3: CASSPKGQGIYEQYF; DNA: TGTGCCAGCAGCCCAAAGGGACAGGGGATCTACGAGCAGTACTTC
D: NA; J: TRBJ1-1; V: TRBV9; size: NA; CDR3: CASSPGGNTEAFF; DNA: TGTGCCAGCAGCCCCGGGGGGAACACTGAAGCTTTCTTT
D: NA; J: TRBJ1-3; V: TRBV11-2; size: NA; CDR3: CASSLADRFSGNTIYF; DNA: TGTGCCAGCAGCTTAGCCGACAGGTTCTCTGGAAACACCATATATTTT
D: NA; J: TRBJ1-6; V: TRBV14; size: NA; CDR3: CASSQDLAGVNSPLHF; DNA: TGTGCCAGCAGCCAAGATCTAGCAGGGGTTAATTCACCCCTCCACTTT
D: TRBD2; J: TRBJ2-2; V: TRBV7-3; size: NA; CDR3: CASSFLAGERYTGELFF; DNA: TGTGCCAGCAGCTTCCTAGCGGGGGAGAGGTACACCGGGGAGCTGTTTTTT
D: NA; J: TRBJ2-3; V: TRBV6-2/TRBV6-3; size: NA; CDR3: CASSYWRGPLHTDTQYF; DNA: TGTGCCAGCAGTTATTGGCGGGGACCCCTTCACACAGATACGCAGTATTTT
D: NA; J: TRBJ2-7; V: TRBV30; size: NA; CDR3: CAWSGFGRYYEQYF; DNA: TGTGCCTGGAGTGGCTTTGGCCGATACTACGAGCAGTACTTC